These 14 T cell receptor beta chains were sequenced from one sample in a study of blood T cell repertoires in COVID-19. This table comes from immunoSEQ multiplex PCR, and its TCRdb copy is limited to in-frame clones, with some not included. Of a few hundred thousand clones in the sample, around 81% were seen once. Sequencing was performed on PBMCs or T cells enriched from blood (not recorded which). These receptors originate from a woman in her thirties or forties with acute COVID-19.

The chain is built from TRBV15 and TRBJ2-2, with 8 nucleotides matching TRBD2. J gave up 6 bases and V 4 bases, and 4 bases lay outside the gene matches. The CDR3 extends over 14 amino acids. In germline, CDR1 is LNHNV, CDR2 YYDKDF (reference sequence). CDR3 sequence reads: CATSTLAGPGELFF. CDR3 DNA sequence: TGTGCCACCAGCACCCTAGCGGGTCCCGGGGAGCTGTTTTTT.

A few counts support this clone. The CDR3 sequence is CASSWGQGEYNEQFF. Here the CDR3 DNA reads TGTGCCAGCAGCTGGGGACAGGGGGAATACAATGAGCAGTTCTTC. The chain combines TRBV7-2 with TRBJ2-1, with 11 bases identical to TRBD1. The germline gives CDR1 SGHTA, CDR2 FQGNSA. The CDR3 extends over 15 amino acids. Trimming removed 4 bases from V and 4 bases from J; junction bases left unmatched: 3.

The chain has TRBV5-8 and TRBJ1-4; TRBD1 agrees at 7 bases. With V trimmed by 4 bases and J by 0 bases, 6 bases remained unmatched. Germline values: CDR1 SGHTS, CDR2 YDEGEE. The CDR3 length is 16 residues. The CDR3 sequence is CASSLHRGATNEKLFF. Written as DNA, the CDR3 is TGTGCCAGCAGCCTACACAGGGGAGCAACTAATGAAAAACTGTTTTTT. The full variable domain, with the rest looked up from reference TRBV5-8 and TRBJ1-4, is EAGVTQSPTHLIKTRGQQATLRCSPISGHTSVYWYQQALGLGLQFLLWYDEGEERNRGNFPPRFSGRQFPNYSSELNVNALELEDSALYLCASSLHRGATNEKLFFGSGTQLSVL.

The rearrangement links TRBV3-1 (or the pseudogene TRBV3-2) to TRBJ2-6; D ambiguous. The germline CDR1 and CDR2 sequences are LGHDT and YNNKEL (reference sequence). V gave up 1 base and J gave up 0 bases, with 7 bases separating them. CDR3 length equals 16 residues. The CDR3 DNA reads TGTGCCAGCAGCCAAGTTGGCAGCTCTGGGGCCAACGTCCTGACTTTC. Translation: CASSQVGSSGANVLTF.

The rearrangement joins TRBV5-6 to TRBJ2-1; 11 bases map to TRBD1. The CDR3 sequence is 15 residues long. Per germline, CDR1 SGHDT and CDR2 YYEEEE. With 4 bases clipped from V and 4 bases from J, the junction kept 4 bases outside the gene matches. CDR3 region: CASSLGTGGYNEQFF. The CDR3 DNA reads TGTGCCAGCAGCCTCGGGACAGGGGGTTACAATGAGCAGTTCTTC.

The gene calls are TRBV7-2 and TRBJ1-1, with 8 bases that match TRBD1. With 3 bases clipped from V and 7 bases from J, the junction kept 10 bases outside the gene matches. The length of the CDR3 is 15 residues. Germline loops: CDR1 SGHTA, CDR2 FQGNSA. The CDR3 is CASSFEADRGNEAFF. CDR3 DNA sequence: TGTGCCAGCAGCTTTGAAGCCGACAGGGGAAATGAAGCTTTCTTT.

The chain employs TRBV7-6 and TRBJ2-1; 12 nucleotides align to TRBD2. J was trimmed by 4 bases and V by 0 bases; bases with no gene match: 7. The CDR3 sequence is 18 residues long. Looked up from germline, CDR1 is SGHVS and CDR2 is FNYEAQ. CDR3 amino acids: CASSLARGGLAGYNEQFF. The CDR3 nucleotides read TGTGCCAGCAGCTTAGCGCGGGGAGGACTAGCGGGATACAATGAGCAGTTCTTC. Full variable domain (remainder filled in from reference TRBV7-6 and TRBJ2-1): GAGVSQSPRYKVTKRGQDVALRCDPISGHVSLYWYRQALGQGPEFLTYFNYEAQQDKSGLPNDRFSAERPEGSISTLTIQRTEQRDSAMYRCASSLARGGLAGYNEQFFGPGTRLTVL.

This sequence joins TRBV9 and TRBJ1-1; TRBD1 agrees at 8 bases. The CDR3 runs to 14 residues. Unmatched junction bases numbered 7, after V lost 3 bases and J lost 6 bases. The germline CDR1 and CDR2 sequences are SGDLS and YYNGEE. The CDR3 loop is CASSATPDRAEAFF. As DNA, the CDR3 is TGTGCCAGCAGCGCAACACCGGACAGGGCTGAAGCTTTCTTT. Full variable domain (remainder filled in from reference TRBV9 and TRBJ1-1): DSGVTQTPKHLITATGQRVTLRCSPRSGDLSVYWYQQSLDQGLQFLIQYYNGEERAKGNILERFSAQQFPDLHSELNLSSLELGDSALYFCASSATPDRAEAFFGQGTRLTVV.

The chain is built from TRBV19 and TRBJ1-5, with D possibly being TRBD1 (6 bases). CDR3 length: 14 residues. Between the trimmed V and J ends, which lost 6 bases and 5 bases, there was a span of 14 bases. The V gene's germline CDR1 is LNHDA and CDR2 SQIVND (reference sequence). The CDR3 DNA sequence: TGTGCCAGTAGCACAGGACAGCCATATCAGCCCCAGCATTTT. Residues: CASSTGQPYQPQHF.

The chain uses TRBV5-1 and TRBJ2-5; possible D gene TRBD2, 6 bases. The CDR3 is made up of 16 amino acids. Germline values: CDR1 SGHRS, CDR2 YFSETQ. Trimming stripped 4 bases from V and 1 base from J, with 17 bases between. CDR3 in DNA: TGCGCCAGCAGCGCCGGATCTTTGGGGGGCCAAGAGACCCAGTACTTC. It codes for CASSAGSLGGQETQYF.

The V call is TRBV2, the J call TRBJ1-1; 8 bases are a match to TRBD1. The CDR3 spans 15 residues. Looked up from germline, CDR1 is SNHLY and CDR2 is FYNNEI. V trimming: 0 bases; J trimming: 5 bases; junction bases outside the gene matches: 5. CDR3 in DNA: TGTGCCAGCAGTGAAGCCCCAGGGGGCCGGACTGAAGCTTTCTTT. It translates to CASSEAPGGRTEAFF.

This chain connects TRBV20-1 to TRBJ1-1; perhaps TRBD1 as D (5 bases). Trimming stripped 3 bases from V and 8 bases from J, with 7 bases between. The germline CDR1 and CDR2 sequences are DFQATT and SNEGSKA (reference sequence). The CDR3 runs 10 residues. In DNA form, the CDR3 reads TGCAGTGCTAGGAAGGGGGAAGCTTTCTTT. Its translation is CSARKGEAFF.

V and J are TRBV7-2 and TRBJ2-2, with a possible D match to TRBD1 (5 bases). V was shortened by 1 base and J by 6 bases, with 9 bases between the two germline ends. Germline V lookup: CDR1 SGHTA, CDR2 FQGNSA. The CDR3 spans 14 residues. This CDR3 is CASSLGQGAGELFF. The CDR3 nucleotides are TGTGCCAGCAGCTTAGGGCAGGGTGCCGGGGAGCTGTTTTTT. Using reference TRBV7-2 and TRBJ2-2 for the parts outside the CDR3, the full variable domain is GAGVSQSPSNKVTEKGKDVELRCDPISGHTALYWYRQSLGQGLEFLIYFQGNSAPDKSGLPSDRFSAERTGGSVSTLTIQRTQQEDSAVYLCASSLGQGAGELFFGEGSRLTVL.

The genes are TRBV4-2 and TRBJ2-3, with 8 positions matching TRBD2. The CDR3 length is 17 residues. The V gene end was trimmed by 4 bases and the J gene end by 0 bases; junction bases not matched to a gene: 9. Germline CDR1 reads LGHNA; CDR2 reads YNFKEQ. CDR3 residues: CASSPESGGTSTDTQYF. The CDR3 region has the DNA TGTGCCAGCAGCCCCGAATCGGGGGGGACTAGCACAGATACGCAGTATTTT.